One sample yielded the 9 T cell receptor delta chains listed below, sequenced in a study of gamma-delta chains in newborns, infants, children. TCRdb re-identified clones in the reads via CATT. The sample contains 9,500 to 12,000 delta-chain clones, approximately 9.7% of which appear only once. The sequencing sample was made of blood. These receptors were taken from a child who was a newborn, infant or young child, either healthy, febrile or measles-vaccinated (not recorded which).

A note on this clone: This CDR3 is also generated by other DNA sequences in the sample. This chain links TRDV2 with TRDJ2, with 9 positions matching TRDD3. Germline values: CDR1 GEAIGNYY, CDR2 EKD. CDR3 size: 14 residues. The V segment lost 3 bases and the J segment 4 bases; nucleotides outside the gene matches: 2. CDR3 loop: CACDGLGETAQLFF. The DNA for the CDR3 is TGTGCCTGTGACGGACTGGGGGAGACAGCACAACTCTTCTTT.

The V call is TRDV2, the J call TRDJ1; 10 bases match TRDD3. This CDR3 is 17 amino acids long. After removal of 6 bases from V and 0 bases from J, the junction contained 12 bases not matched to a gene. Per germline, CDR1 GEAIGNYY and CDR2 EKD. In DNA, the CDR3 is TGTGCCTGTTACCCCCTCTGGGGGATAAGGGACACCGATAAACTCATCTTT. Protein: CACYPLWGIRDTDKLIF.

This clone was seen a handful of times. This chain links TRDV2 with TRDJ3, with 8 bases matching TRDD3. Per the germline V gene, CDR1 is GEAIGNYY and CDR2 is EKD. The CDR3 contains 20 residues. V lost 3 bases and J lost 0; bases outside the gene matches: 12. The CDR3 region has the DNA TGTGCCTGTGACGCTGCTACTGGGGGCCCAAGCTCCTGGGACACCCGACAGATGTTTTTC. It translates to CACDAATGGPSSWDTRQMFF.

This clone was counted a few times. CDR3 region: CACDTFSTGDTPDKLIF. The CDR3 nucleotides are TGTGCCTGTGACACATTTTCGACGGGGGATACGCCCGATAAACTCATCTTT. V is TRDV2 and J is TRDJ1; 10 bases line up with TRDD3. The CDR3 runs to 17 residues. Germline CDR1 and CDR2: GEAIGNYY and EKD. V shed 1 base and J 3 bases; nucleotides not matched to a gene: 10.

The genes are TRDV2 and TRDJ3; TRDD3 matches 9 bases. V gave up 0 bases and J gave up 0 bases; unmatched junction bases: 2. This CDR3 is built from 18 residues. The germline V gene has CDR1 GEAIGNYY and CDR2 EKD. CDR3 protein: CACDTWGYASWDTRQMFF. The CDR3 DNA sequence: TGTGCCTGTGACACCTGGGGATACGCCTCCTGGGACACCCGACAGATGTTTTTC.

The sample holds a few counts of this clone. This chain joins TRDV2 and TRDJ3, with 9 bases matching TRDD3. Germline-derived CDR1 and CDR2 are GEAIGNYY and EKD. V was clipped by 3 bases and J by 0 bases; unmatched bases: 5. The CDR3 spans 18 residues. The CDR3 here is CACDSYWGSSWDTRQMFF. CDR3 DNA: TGTGCCTGTGACTCGTACTGGGGGAGCTCCTGGGACACCCGACAGATGTTTTTC.

The chain recombines TRDV2 with TRDJ3; TRDD3 aligns across 9 bases. Unmatched junction bases numbered 11, after V lost 2 bases and J lost 1 base. The CDR3 is 20 amino acids. Germline-derived CDR1 and CDR2 are GEAIGNYY and EKD. The CDR3 nucleotides read TGTGCCTGTGACAAACTGGGGGAAAACCACCCTTCCTGGGACACCCGACAGATGTTTTTC. Protein product: CACDKLGENHPSWDTRQMFF.

There are a few counts of this clone. The rearrangement uses TRDV2 and TRDJ1, with 9 bases aligning to TRDD3. V dropped 0 bases and J dropped 0; count of bases not matched to a gene: 13. This CDR3 is 19 amino acids long. Germline CDR1 and CDR2: GEAIGNYY and EKD. CDR3 DNA sequence: TGTGCCTGTGACACCCTCCGGGGGATACAAGGGCCGTACACCGATAAACTCATCTTT. Translated: CACDTLRGIQGPYTDKLIF.

By frequency in the sample, this clone is medium-sized (0.01 to 0.1%). This chain joins TRDV2 and TRDJ1; D not resolved. Trimming took off 1 base at V and 3 bases at J, with 11 bases between the two ends. Germline V gene sequence: CDR1 GEAIGNYY, CDR2 EKD. The CDR3 runs to 14 residues. DNA of the CDR3: TGTGCCTGTGACACGCTACGGCCGGCCGATAAACTCATCTTT. This sequence encodes CACDTLRPADKLIF.